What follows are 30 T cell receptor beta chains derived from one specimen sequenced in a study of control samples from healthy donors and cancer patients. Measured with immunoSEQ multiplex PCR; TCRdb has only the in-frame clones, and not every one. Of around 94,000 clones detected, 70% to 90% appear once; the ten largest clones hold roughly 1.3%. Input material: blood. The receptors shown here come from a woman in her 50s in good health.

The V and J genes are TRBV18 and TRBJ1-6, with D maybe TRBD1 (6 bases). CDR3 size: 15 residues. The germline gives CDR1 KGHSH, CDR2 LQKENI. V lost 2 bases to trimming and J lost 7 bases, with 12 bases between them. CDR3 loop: CASSPNTGSNSPLHF. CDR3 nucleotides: TGTGCCAGCTCACCAAATACAGGGTCGAATTCACCCCTCCACTTT.

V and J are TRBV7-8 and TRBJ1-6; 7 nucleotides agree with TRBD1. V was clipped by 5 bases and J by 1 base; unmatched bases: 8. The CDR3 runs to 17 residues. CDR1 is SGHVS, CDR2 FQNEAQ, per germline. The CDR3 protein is CASSPRTGGSYNSPLHF. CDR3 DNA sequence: TGTGCCAGCAGCCCAAGGACAGGTGGATCCTATAATTCACCCCTCCACTTT.

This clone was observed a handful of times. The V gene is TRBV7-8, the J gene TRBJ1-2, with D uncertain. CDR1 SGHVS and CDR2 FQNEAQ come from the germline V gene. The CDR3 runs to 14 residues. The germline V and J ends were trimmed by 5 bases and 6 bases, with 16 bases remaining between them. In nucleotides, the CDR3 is TGTGCCAGCAGCCCTACGTGGGGTCAAAATGGCTACACCTTC. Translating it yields CASSPTWGQNGYTF.

CDR3 loop: CASSYSRNQPQHF. The CDR3 DNA is TGTGCCAGCAGTTACTCGCGGAATCAGCCCCAGCATTTT. J is TRBJ1-5 and V is TRBV6-5; D unclear. Germline V gene sequence: CDR1 MNHEY, CDR2 SVGAGI. Trimming pared 0 bases from V and 4 bases from J, leaving 4 bases between. This CDR3 is built from 13 residues.

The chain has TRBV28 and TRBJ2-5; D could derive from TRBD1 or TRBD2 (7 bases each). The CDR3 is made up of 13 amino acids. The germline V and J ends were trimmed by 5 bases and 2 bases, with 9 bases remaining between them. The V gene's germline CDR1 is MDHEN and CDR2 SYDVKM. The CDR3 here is CASSQGGQETQYF. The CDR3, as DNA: TGTGCCAGCAGTCAGGGGGGGCAAGAGACCCAGTACTTC.

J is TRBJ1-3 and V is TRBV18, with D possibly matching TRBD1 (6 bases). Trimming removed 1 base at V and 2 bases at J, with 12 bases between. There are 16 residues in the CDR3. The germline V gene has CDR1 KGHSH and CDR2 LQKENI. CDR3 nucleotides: TGTGCCAGCTCACCACAAGGGACACAACCTGGAAACACCATATATTTT. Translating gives CASSPQGTQPGNTIYF.

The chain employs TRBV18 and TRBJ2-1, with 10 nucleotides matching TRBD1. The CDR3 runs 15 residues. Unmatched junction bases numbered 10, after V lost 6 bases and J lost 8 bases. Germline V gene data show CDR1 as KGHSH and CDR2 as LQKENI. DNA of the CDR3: TGTGCCAGCTCCCGGGACAGGGGAGGTTTCGATGAGCAGTTCTTC. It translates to CASSRDRGGFDEQFF.

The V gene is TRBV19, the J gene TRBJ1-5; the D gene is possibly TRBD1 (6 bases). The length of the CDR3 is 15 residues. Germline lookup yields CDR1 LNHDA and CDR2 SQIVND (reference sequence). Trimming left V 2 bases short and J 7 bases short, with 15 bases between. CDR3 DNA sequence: TGTGCCAGTAGTATAAGGGGAGGGGGGGTGCAGCCCCAGCATTTT. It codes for CASSIRGGGVQPQHF. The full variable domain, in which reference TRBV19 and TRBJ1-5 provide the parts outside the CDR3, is DGGITQSPKYLFRKEGQNVTLSCEQNLNHDAMYWYRQDPGQGLRLIYYSQIVNDFQKGDIAEGYSVSREKKESFPLTVTSAQKNPTAFYLCASSIRGGGVQPQHFGDGTRLSIL.

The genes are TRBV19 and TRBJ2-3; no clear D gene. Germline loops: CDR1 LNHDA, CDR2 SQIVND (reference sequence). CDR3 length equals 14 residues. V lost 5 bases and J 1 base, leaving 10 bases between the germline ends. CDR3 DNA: TGTGCCAGTAGTGATGGTGCGGGCACAGATACGCAGTATTTT. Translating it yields CASSDGAGTDTQYF.

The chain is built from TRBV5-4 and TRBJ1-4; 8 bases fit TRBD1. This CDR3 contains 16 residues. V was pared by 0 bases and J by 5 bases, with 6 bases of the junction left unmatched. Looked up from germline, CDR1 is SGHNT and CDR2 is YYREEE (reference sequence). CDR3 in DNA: TGTGCCAGCAGCTTGGGGCCAGGGGGCATAAATGAAAAACTGTTTTTT. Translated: CASSLGPGGINEKLFF.

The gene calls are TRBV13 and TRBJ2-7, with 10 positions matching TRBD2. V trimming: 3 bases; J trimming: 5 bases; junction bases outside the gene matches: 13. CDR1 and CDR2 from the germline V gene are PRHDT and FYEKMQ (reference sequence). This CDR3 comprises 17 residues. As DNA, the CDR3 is TGTGCCAGCAGCTTCGTAGCGGGGGGCATTCTCGGAAACGAGCAGTACTTC. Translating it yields CASSFVAGGILGNEQYF.

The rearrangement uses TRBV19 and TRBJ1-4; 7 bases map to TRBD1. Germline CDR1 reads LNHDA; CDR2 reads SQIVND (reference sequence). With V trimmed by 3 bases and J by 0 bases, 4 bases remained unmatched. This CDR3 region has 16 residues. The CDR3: CASSMGQFATNEKLFF. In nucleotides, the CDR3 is TGTGCCAGTAGTATGGGACAGTTTGCAACTAATGAAAAACTGTTTTTT. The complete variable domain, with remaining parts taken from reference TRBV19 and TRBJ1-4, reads DGGITQSPKYLFRKEGQNVTLSCEQNLNHDAMYWYRQDPGQGLRLIYYSQIVNDFQKGDIAEGYSVSREKKESFPLTVTSAQKNPTAFYLCASSMGQFATNEKLFFGSGTQLSVL.

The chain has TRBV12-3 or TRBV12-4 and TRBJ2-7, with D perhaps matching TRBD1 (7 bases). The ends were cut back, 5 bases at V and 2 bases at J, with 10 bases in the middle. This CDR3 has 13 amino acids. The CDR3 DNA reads TGTGCCAGCAGTCCCAGGGGGGCCTACGAGCAGTACTTC. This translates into CASSPRGAYEQYF.

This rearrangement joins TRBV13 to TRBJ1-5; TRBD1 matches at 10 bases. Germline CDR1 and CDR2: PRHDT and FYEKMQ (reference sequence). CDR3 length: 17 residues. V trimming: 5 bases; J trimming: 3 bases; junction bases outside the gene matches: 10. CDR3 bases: TGTGCCAGCAGCCAACCTCCCGGGACAGGGGCCAATCAGCCCCAGCATTTT. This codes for CASSQPPGTGANQPQHF.

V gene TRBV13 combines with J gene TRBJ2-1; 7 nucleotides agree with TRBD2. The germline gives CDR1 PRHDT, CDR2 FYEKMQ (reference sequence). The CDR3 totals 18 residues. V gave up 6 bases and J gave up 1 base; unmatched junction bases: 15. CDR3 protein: CASSSRRGEIGSYNEQFF. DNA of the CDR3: TGTGCCAGCAGTTCCCGCCGGGGGGAAATTGGGTCCTACAATGAGCAGTTCTTC.

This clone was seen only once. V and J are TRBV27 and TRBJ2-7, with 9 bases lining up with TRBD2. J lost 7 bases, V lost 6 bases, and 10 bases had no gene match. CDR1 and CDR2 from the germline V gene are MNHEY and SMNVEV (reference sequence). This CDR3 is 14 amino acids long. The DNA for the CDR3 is TGTGCCAGCAGACCGGGACTAGCCCTTACGGAGCAGTACTTC. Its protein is CASRPGLALTEQYF.

CDR3 region: CASSSRLAGGGGTGELFF. CDR3 nucleotide sequence: TGTGCCAGCAGCTCCCGACTAGCGGGGGGTGGGGGCACCGGGGAGCTGTTTTTT. V and J are TRBV7-2 and TRBJ2-2, with 13 bases aligning to TRBD2. From germline, CDR1 is SGHTA and CDR2 FQGNSA. J lost 4 bases, V lost 4 bases, and 9 bases had no gene match. The CDR3 is 18 residues long.

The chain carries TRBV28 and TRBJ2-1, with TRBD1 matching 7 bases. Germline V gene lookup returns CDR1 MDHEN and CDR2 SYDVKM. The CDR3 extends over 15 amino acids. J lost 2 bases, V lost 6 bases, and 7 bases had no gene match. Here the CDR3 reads CASSLTGAPYNEQFF. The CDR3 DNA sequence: TGTGCCAGCAGCCTAACAGGGGCCCCCTACAATGAGCAGTTCTTC.

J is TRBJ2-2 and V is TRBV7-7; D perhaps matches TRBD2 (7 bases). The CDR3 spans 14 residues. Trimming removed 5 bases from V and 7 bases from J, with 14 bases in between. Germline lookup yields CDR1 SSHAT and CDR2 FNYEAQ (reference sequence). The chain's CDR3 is CASSRSGEGGELFF. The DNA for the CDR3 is TGTGCCAGCAGCCGGTCAGGGGAGGGCGGGGAGCTGTTTTTT.

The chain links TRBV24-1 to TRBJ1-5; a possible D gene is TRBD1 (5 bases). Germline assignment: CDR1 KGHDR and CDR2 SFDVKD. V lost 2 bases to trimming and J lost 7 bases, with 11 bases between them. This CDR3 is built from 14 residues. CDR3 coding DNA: TGTGCCACCAGTGATTCCGGGGCGGAACAGCCCCAGCATTTT. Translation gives CATSDSGAEQPQHF.

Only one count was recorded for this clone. The CDR3 region has the DNA TGTGCCAGCAGCCGCCCGGGACTAGCGGGGGGGCCCCTCGGGCGGGAGCAGTTCTTC. Encoded protein: CASSRPGLAGGPLGREQFF. The chain carries TRBV3-1 (or the pseudogene TRBV3-2) and TRBJ2-1; 16 bases match TRBD2. Looked up from germline, CDR1 is LGHDT and CDR2 is YNNKEL (reference sequence). V lost 4 bases to trimming and J lost 10 bases; unmatched junction nucleotides: 16. The CDR3 extends over 19 amino acids.

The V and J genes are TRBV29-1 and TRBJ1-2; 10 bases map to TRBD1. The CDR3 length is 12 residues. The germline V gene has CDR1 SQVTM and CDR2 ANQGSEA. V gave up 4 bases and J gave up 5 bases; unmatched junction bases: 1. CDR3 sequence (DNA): TGCAGCGTTGGGGACAGGGGATATGGCTACACCTTC. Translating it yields CSVGDRGYGYTF.

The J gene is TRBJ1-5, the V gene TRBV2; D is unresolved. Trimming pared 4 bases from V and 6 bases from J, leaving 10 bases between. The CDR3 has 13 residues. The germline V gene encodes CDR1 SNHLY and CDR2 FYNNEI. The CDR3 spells CASSGSESQPQHF. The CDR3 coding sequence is TGTGCCAGCAGTGGAAGCGAAAGTCAGCCCCAGCATTTT.

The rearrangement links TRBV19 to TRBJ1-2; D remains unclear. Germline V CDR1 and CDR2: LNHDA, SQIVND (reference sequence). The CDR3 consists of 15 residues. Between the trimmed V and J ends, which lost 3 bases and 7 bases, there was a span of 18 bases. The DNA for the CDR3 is TGTGCCAGTAGTATTAGGTTCTCAGGCTTCTTTGGCTACACCTTC. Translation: CASSIRFSGFFGYTF.

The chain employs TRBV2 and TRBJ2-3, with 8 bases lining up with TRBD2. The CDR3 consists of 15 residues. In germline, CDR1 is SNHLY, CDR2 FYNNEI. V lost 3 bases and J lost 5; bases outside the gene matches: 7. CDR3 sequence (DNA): TGTGCCAGCAGTGACGGCGGGAGGAAAGGAGATACGCAGTATTTT. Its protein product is CASSDGGRKGDTQYF.

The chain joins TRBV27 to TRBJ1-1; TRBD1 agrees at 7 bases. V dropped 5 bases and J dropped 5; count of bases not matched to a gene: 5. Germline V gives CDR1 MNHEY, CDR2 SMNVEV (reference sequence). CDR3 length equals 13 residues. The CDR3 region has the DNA TGTGCCAGCAGTCAGACAGGGTGGACTGAAGCTTTCTTT. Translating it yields CASSQTGWTEAFF.

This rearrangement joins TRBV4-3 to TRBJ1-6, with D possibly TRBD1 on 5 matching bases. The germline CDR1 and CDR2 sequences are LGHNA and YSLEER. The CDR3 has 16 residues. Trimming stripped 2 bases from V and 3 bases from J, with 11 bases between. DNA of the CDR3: TGCGCCAGCAGCCAAAACACGGGACTCTATAATTCACCCCTCCACTTT. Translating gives CASSQNTGLYNSPLHF.

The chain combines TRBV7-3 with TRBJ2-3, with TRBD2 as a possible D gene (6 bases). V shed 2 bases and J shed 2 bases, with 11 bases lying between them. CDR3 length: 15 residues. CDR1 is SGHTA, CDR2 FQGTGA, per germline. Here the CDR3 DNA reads TGTGCCAGCAGCTTAGGGGGGACGCACACAGATACGCAGTATTTT. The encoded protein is CASSLGGTHTDTQYF.

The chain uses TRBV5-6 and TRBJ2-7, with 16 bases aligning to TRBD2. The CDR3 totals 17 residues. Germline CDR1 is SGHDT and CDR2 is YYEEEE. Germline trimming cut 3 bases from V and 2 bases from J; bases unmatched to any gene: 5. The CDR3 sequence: CASSSGTSGRVTYEQYF. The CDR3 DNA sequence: TGTGCCAGCAGCTCCGGGACTAGCGGGAGGGTAACCTACGAGCAGTACTTC.

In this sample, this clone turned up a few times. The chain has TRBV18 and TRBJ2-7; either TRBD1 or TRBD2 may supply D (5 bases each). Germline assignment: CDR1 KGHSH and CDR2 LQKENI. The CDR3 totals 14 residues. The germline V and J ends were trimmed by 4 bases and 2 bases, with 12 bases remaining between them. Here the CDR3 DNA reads TGTGCCAGCTCACTACCGGGGCGAGCCTACGAGCAGTACTTC. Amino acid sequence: CASSLPGRAYEQYF. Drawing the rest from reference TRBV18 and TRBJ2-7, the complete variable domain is NAGVMQNPRHLVRRRGQEARLRCSPMKGHSHVYWYRQLPEEGLKFMVYLQKENIIDESGMPKERFSAEFPKEGPSILRIQQVVRGDSAAYFCASSLPGRAYEQYFGPGTRLTVT.